These T cell receptor beta chains were read from a single sample in a study of T cell repertoires in cytomegalovirus infection. TCRdb redid the calling of the reads with MiXCR, one entry per CDR3 protein. Counted here are hundreds of thousands of distinct CDR3 sequences, 25% to 35% occurring once; the ten biggest clones make up around 20%. These receptors have no known antigen. Sample: cultured PBMCs, taken from culture after CMV antigen stimulation. Source of these receptors: a human donor in good health (CMV status not recorded). Some clones in this sample may be carry-over from other donors' samples. CDR3s include the opening cysteine and the closing phenylalanine or tryptophan. D genes are given only for firm matches. The size of a clone is reported for some rows only, either as once, few or many, or as a class for expanded clones.

v_gene	abundance	j_gene	d_gene	CDR3aa	CDR3nt
TRBV7-8	many	TRBJ1-5	-	CASSLTGRFNQPQHF	TGTGCCAGCAGCCTGACAGGTAGATTCAATCAGCCCCAGCATTTT
TRBV27	few	TRBJ2-7	-	CASSLARGGYEQYF	TGTGCCAGCAGTTTGGCGAGGGGCGGCTACGAGCAGTACTTC
TRBV5-8	many	TRBJ1-2	-	CASSLTDYGYTF	TGTGCCAGCAGCTTGACAGACTATGGCTACACCTTC
TRBV7-8	-	TRBJ2-1	TRBD2	CASSSVSGLARVKQLRDEQFF	TGTGCCAGCAGCTCAGTTTCGGGACTAGCGAGGGTCAAACAACTTCGGGATGAGCAGTTCTTC
TRBV6-8	-	TRBJ1-1	-	CASSSGWTEAEAFF	TGTGCCAGCAGTTCCGGATGGACGGAGGCTGAAGCTTTCTTT
TRBV24-1	few	TRBJ2-3	-	CATSDFKTPGTTDTQYF	TGTGCCACCAGTGATTTCAAGACCCCGGGGACGACAGATACGCAGTATTTT
TRBV11-2	-	TRBJ1-1	-	CASSYTTGNTEAFF	TGTGCCAGCAGCTACACGACAGGGAACACTGAAGCTTTCTTT
TRBV12-3/TRBV12-4	-	TRBJ2-7	TRBD2	CASSLGGADEQYF	TGTGCCAGCAGTTTGGGAGGGGCTGACGAGCAGTACTTC
TRBV5-4	few	TRBJ2-5	TRBD2	CASSPGGRQETQYF	TGTGCCAGCAGTCCGGGGGGGAGGCAAGAGACCCAGTACTTC
TRBV6-1	few	TRBJ2-5	-	CASNPLVQETQYF	TGTGCCAGCAACCCACTAGTGCAAGAGACCCAGTACTTC
TRBV18	few	TRBJ2-1	-	CASSPRVASYNEQFF	TGTGCCAGCTCACCTCGGGTAGCTTCCTACAATGAGCAGTTCTTC
TRBV12-3/TRBV12-4	many	TRBJ1-5	TRBD1	CASRGQNNQPQHF	TGTGCCAGCAGGGGACAGAACAATCAGCCCCAGCATTTT
TRBV11-3	few	TRBJ2-3	-	CASSFSSADTQYF	TGTGCCAGCAGCTTTTCCTCAGCGGATACGCAGTATTTT
TRBV12-3/TRBV12-4	-	TRBJ2-7	TRBD2	CASKERGGYEQYF	TGTGCCAGCAAAGAGCGGGGGGGCTACGAGCAGTACTTC
TRBV20-1	-	TRBJ2-1	TRBD2	CSARKGLAGTNEQFF	TGCAGTGCTAGAAAGGGACTAGCGGGAACCAATGAGCAGTTCTTC
TRBV5-1	-	TRBJ2-1	-	CASSLGATISYNEQFF	TGCGCCAGCAGCTTGGGAGCGACCATCTCCTACAATGAGCAGTTCTTC
TRBV7-9	few	TRBJ1-2	-	CASRTGTYGFYGYTF	TGTGCCAGCAGAACCGGGACATACGGGTTCTATGGCTACACCTTC
TRBV28	few	TRBJ1-6	TRBD1	CASSPSGRGNNSPLHF	TGTGCCAGCAGTCCGTCGGGCAGGGGGAATAATTCACCCCTCCACTTT
TRBV7-8	-	TRBJ2-7	-	CASSLAREYEQYF	TGTGCCAGCAGCTTAGCCAGGGAGTACGAGCAGTACTTC